This T cell receptor (beta chain) was retrieved from a study of identifying expanded T cells in peripheral blood. Findings and caveats of the study: Approximately two-week clone count variance significantly increased as total template count grew. Differentially abundant clones: about 1.1 between replicates, approximately 16 at roughly 2 weeks, around 20 at four.

Profiled with immunoSEQ multiplex PCR; TCRdb holds only in-frame clones, not every one. Of 55,000 to 60,000 clones listed, roughly nine tenths are singletons. Healthy donors had no documented immune events, such as infections, while sampled. In the case of this clone: The antigen remains unidentified.

There are 20 residues in the CDR3. After removal of 0 bases from V and 1 base from J, the junction contained 10 bases not matched to a gene. Germline CDR1 reads LGHNA; CDR2 reads YNFKEQ. The clonotype was recovered from a person aged 18 to 70 in good health. The sample was blood. The gene calls are TRBV4-2 and TRBJ2-3; TRBD2 matches at 13 bases. Written as DNA, the CDR3 is TGTGCCAGCAGCCAAGAGGGGGGAACTAGCGGGAGGGAGGGCACAGATACGCAGTATTTT. Its translation is CASSQEGGTSGREGTDTQYF.